These T cell receptor beta chains were read from a single sample in a study of OX40 agonist ivuxolimab in advanced cancers. The protocol was immunoSEQ multiplex PCR, while the TCRdb copy is restricted to in-frame clones and leaves out a portion. The repertoire holds 75,000 to 85,000 clones, with 87% as singletons. The sample consisted of CD4+ or CD8+ T cells sorted from blood, taken in a trial of the OX40 agonist ivuxolimab. These TCRs come from an adult with an advanced solid tumor such as melanoma, head and neck, liver or kidney cancer. Both conserved end residues are part of each CDR3. Fields, in order: V gene, CDR3 protein.

V gene: TRBV27; CDR3 protein: CASSSIRTGYEQYF
V gene: TRBV2; CDR3 protein: CASRPGSEKLFF
V gene: TRBV6-1; CDR3 protein: CASSENFSGTNF
V gene: TRBV6-6; CDR3 protein: CASSYPIQGAVGYTF
V gene: TRBV10-3; CDR3 protein: CAISSDRVELFF
V gene: TRBV21-1; CDR3 protein: CASSRRGRAGHEQYF
V gene: TRBV10-2; CDR3 protein: CASNSDRLNRGEGGYTF
V gene: TRBV6-1; CDR3 protein: CASSPGQGGYGYTF
V gene: TRBV28; CDR3 protein: CASTPNNTEAFF
V gene: TRBV27; CDR3 protein: CAGPRSPNEKLFF
V gene: TRBV5-1; CDR3 protein: CASSLVEINYEQYF
V gene: TRBV11-3; CDR3 protein: CASSLGSRLVSYNEQFF
V gene: TRBV5-1; CDR3 protein: CASSWGQRNEQFF
V gene: TRBV27; CDR3 protein: CASSTRDRGNYGYTF
V gene: TRBV20-1; CDR3 protein: CSASWETQYF
V gene: TRBV7-8; CDR3 protein: CASSKMSGNNEQFF
V gene: TRBV7-3; CDR3 protein: CASSLNAGTRNEQFF
V gene: TRBV19; CDR3 protein: CASSIDLGTPNYEQYF
V gene: TRBV11-2; CDR3 protein: CASSGTFGFSYGYTF
V gene: TRBV15; CDR3 protein: CATSRGIDQETQYF
V gene: TRBV7-2; CDR3 protein: CASSLFGGAGYGYTF
V gene: TRBV7-9; CDR3 protein: CASASGSTDTQYF
V gene: TRBV28; CDR3 protein: CASSSQARYGYTF
V gene: TRBV5-4; CDR3 protein: CASSLAAEQETQYF
V gene: TRBV11-2; CDR3 protein: CASSLAGTYEQYF
V gene: TRBV2; CDR3 protein: CATKRTSGVTGELFF
V gene: TRBV18; CDR3 protein: CASSRHSGRATNNHNEQFF
V gene: TRBV11-2; CDR3 protein: CASSLAYTDTQYF
V gene: TRBV7-9; CDR3 protein: CASSVWTGVSGNTIYF
V gene: TRBV5-1; CDR3 protein: CASSPQGAITYEQYF
V gene: TRBV5-1; CDR3 protein: CASGGGQSTDTQYF
V gene: TRBV4-2; CDR3 protein: CASSHVPGTGKETQYF
V gene: TRBV28; CDR3 protein: CAGSGSSYNEQFF
V gene: TRBV19; CDR3 protein: CASSRANYNEQFF
V gene: TRBV7-8; CDR3 protein: CASSLGLAGSTDTQYF
V gene: TRBV4-1; CDR3 protein: CASSQVAGGVAYNEQFF
V gene: TRBV25-1; CDR3 protein: CASGNRYYEQYF